Ten or more counts support the clone carrying this T cell receptor beta chain. The data derive from a study of early T cells in non-severe SARS-CoV-2 infection. MiXCR, applied by TCRdb to the 5' RACE reads, yields one record per CDR3 protein. The repertoire includes 45,000 to 70,000 distinct CDR3 sequences, 6% to 7% of them detected once, and 3% to 4.5% sits in the top ten. Germline CDR1 is DFQATT and CDR2 is SNEGSKA (reference sequence). The V gene lost 3 bases and the J gene lost 4 bases, with 10 bases spanning the gap. There are 13 residues in the CDR3. The sequence was collected from an adult who was a healthcare worker with PCR-confirmed SARS-CoV-2 infection or an uninfected control (not recorded which). Sample: whole blood. This sequence joins TRBV20-1 and TRBJ1-5; weak D call: TRBD1 (5 bases). The CDR3 DNA reads as TGCAGTGCTAGGACAGCTGGGAATCAGCCCCAGCATTTT. It codes for CSARTAGNQPQHF.